What follows are 28 T cell receptor beta chains derived from one specimen sequenced in a study of T cells after yellow fever vaccination (dated 2019 in TCRdb). Per the publication, the treatment or condition label means: live attenuated yellow fever vaccine strain. Library preparation used 5' RACE. The run used an Illumina HiSeq 2500. Through fastp at Q25 and MiXCR, TCRdb rebuilt clones from the public reads, retaining in-frame beta chains. Every distinct CDR3 protein forms one entry, paired with its most common genes and DNA. This sample has 550,000 or so distinct CDR3 sequences in its table, and roughly a fifth of those were observed once. The ten largest clonotypes hold 13% to 15% of the sample. Sequences were derived from PBMCs, sampled 15 days after the yellow fever booster vaccination. Receptors were obtained from a man aged 30 to 39 who received the YFV17D yellow fever vaccine.

This clonotype appeared many times. The rearrangement links TRBV7-2 to TRBJ2-1, with D possibly matching TRBD2 (5 bases). The CDR3 extends over 11 amino acids. CDR1 is SGHTA and CDR2 is FQGNSA in the germline V gene. With 4 bases removed from V and 7 bases from J, the gap between germline ends came to 5 bases. The CDR3 sequence: CASSWRNEQFF. The CDR3 DNA reads as TGTGCCAGCAGCTGGAGGAATGAGCAGTTCTTC.

This rearrangement joins TRBV29-1 to TRBJ2-1; a possible D gene is TRBD1 (6 bases). V was clipped by 4 bases and J by 1 base, with 11 bases between them. CDR1 is SQVTM, CDR2 ANQGSEA, per germline. The CDR3 is 14 residues long. The CDR3 spells CSVVNRVSYNEQFF. The DNA for the CDR3 is TGCAGCGTTGTGAACAGGGTATCCTACAATGAGCAGTTCTTC.

This clonotype has only a few counts. This chain connects TRBV6-2 or TRBV6-3 to TRBJ2-2, with D tentatively TRBD2 (6 bases). CDR1 is MNHEY, CDR2 SVGEGT, per germline. The CDR3 extends over 20 amino acids. V gave up 2 bases and J gave up 2 bases, with 24 bases separating them. CDR3 sequence: CASSYLAPGSGGSNTGELFF. CDR3 sequence (DNA): TGTGCCAGCAGTTACCTCGCTCCCGGGAGCGGAGGATCCAACACCGGGGAGCTGTTTTTT.

Only a few counts were recorded for this clonotype. The chain links TRBV7-3 to TRBJ2-4, with D possibly being TRBD2 (6 bases). CDR1 SGHTA and CDR2 FQGTGA come from the germline V gene. V was clipped by 5 bases and J by 4 bases, with 9 bases between them. This CDR3 region has 13 residues. CDR3 loop: CASSPSGKNIQYF. DNA of the CDR3: TGTGCCAGCAGCCCCAGCGGGAAAAACATTCAGTACTTC. The complete variable domain, with remaining parts taken from reference TRBV7-3 and TRBJ2-4, reads GAGVSQTPSNKVTEKGKYVELRCDPISGHTALYWYRQSLGQGPEFLIYFQGTGAADDSGLPNDRFFAVRPEGSVSTLKIQRTERGDSAVYLCASSPSGKNIQYFGAGTRLSVL.

This clonotype was picked up a small number of times. The V gene is TRBV7-2, the J gene TRBJ2-5; D assignment may be TRBD1 or TRBD2 (5 bases each). The V gene lost 4 bases and the J gene lost 0 bases, with 12 bases spanning the gap. The germline gives CDR1 SGHTA, CDR2 FQGNSA. The CDR3 has 15 amino acids. CDR3 amino acids: CASSSGTKYQETQYF. The CDR3 DNA follows: TGTGCCAGCAGCTCCGGGACCAAGTACCAAGAGACCCAGTACTTC.

This rearrangement joins TRBV3-1 to TRBJ1-1, with no clear D. The germline V gene encodes CDR1 LGHDT and CDR2 YNNKEL (reference sequence). The CDR3 sequence is 16 residues long. Trimming pared 4 bases from V and 0 bases from J, leaving 15 bases between. CDR3 amino acids: CASSRVARVMNTEAFF. CDR3 DNA: TGTGCCAGCAGCCGAGTTGCGAGGGTTATGAACACTGAAGCTTTCTTT.

The J gene is TRBJ1-6, the V gene TRBV27; TRBD1 aligns across 9 bases. The germline CDR1 and CDR2 sequences are MNHEY and SMNVEV (reference sequence). V gave up 5 bases and J gave up 4 bases; unmatched junction bases: 6. This CDR3 comprises 16 residues. The CDR3 sequence is CASSENRGQYNSPLHF. Written as DNA, the CDR3 is TGTGCCAGCAGTGAAAACAGGGGGCAATATAATTCACCCCTCCACTTT.

This clonotype has a handful of counts. The chain combines TRBV6-2 or TRBV6-3 with TRBJ2-1, with TRBD2 matching over 10 bases. Germline V gene data show CDR1 as MNHEY and CDR2 as SVGEGT. The junction had 7 bases not matched to a gene; V was cut back by 7 bases and J by 10 bases. The CDR3 contains 13 residues. In DNA form, the CDR3 reads TGTGCCAGCAATCCAGCGGGAGGGCGGGAGCAGTTCTTC. This sequence encodes CASNPAGGREQFF.

This clonotype was counted a few times. The CDR3 loop is CASSLYGRPPDEQFF. For the CDR3, the DNA is TGTGCCAGCAGTCTATACGGGAGGCCGCCCGATGAGCAGTTCTTC. This chain joins TRBV11-2 and TRBJ2-1, with 7 bases lining up with TRBD2. From germline, CDR1 is SGHAT and CDR2 FQNNGV. With 6 bases clipped from V and 8 bases from J, the junction kept 13 bases outside the gene matches. The CDR3 has 15 residues. Full variable domain (remainder filled in from reference TRBV11-2 and TRBJ2-1): EAGVAQSPRYKIIEKRQSVAFWCNPISGHATLYWYQQILGQGPKLLIQFQNNGVVDDSQLPKDRFSAERLKGVDSTLKIQPAKLEDSAVYLCASSLYGRPPDEQFFGPGTRLTVL.

This clonotype showed up just a few times. V and J are TRBV7-2 and TRBJ2-1; D is possibly TRBD1 (6 bases). The CDR3 is made up of 14 amino acids. Germline CDR1 and CDR2: SGHTA and FQGNSA. Trimming left V 1 base short and J 6 bases short, with 10 bases between. Here the CDR3 reads CASSLGTASNEQFF. In nucleotides, the CDR3 is TGTGCCAGCAGCTTAGGGACAGCGAGCAATGAGCAGTTCTTC.

This clonotype was seen only a few times. The CDR3 region has the DNA TGTGCCAGCAGCTCCAGCCGCCGGACTGGGGGAATAGGGGATACGCAGTATTTT. It yields the protein CASSSSRRTGGIGDTQYF. This chain connects TRBV7-8 to TRBJ2-3; D might be TRBD1 or TRBD2, each matching 5 bases. This CDR3 has 18 amino acids. Germline lookup yields CDR1 SGHVS and CDR2 FQNEAQ. V was clipped by 4 bases and J by 6 bases, with 26 bases between them.

The CDR3 spells CASSYRDGQYYEQYF. In DNA, the CDR3 is TGTGCCAGCAGTTACCGAGACGGTCAGTACTACGAGCAGTACTTC. This sequence joins TRBV6-5 and TRBJ2-7; D not resolved. Between the trimmed V and J ends, which lost 2 bases and 3 bases, there was a span of 14 bases. The CDR3 has 15 amino acids. Germline V lookup: CDR1 MNHEY, CDR2 SVGAGI.

This clonotype has a handful of counts. This chain connects TRBV20-1 to TRBJ1-5; TRBD1 matches 7 bases. V shed 0 bases and J 2 bases; nucleotides not matched to a gene: 4. The CDR3 is made up of 15 amino acids. Germline V CDR1 and CDR2: DFQATT, SNEGSKA (reference sequence). The CDR3 DNA reads TGCAGTGCTAGAGATCGACAGGGCGGCAATCAGCCCCAGCATTTT. Translation: CSARDRQGGNQPQHF.

This clonotype was seen only a few times. V is TRBV20-1 and J is TRBJ2-7; TRBD1 might be the D (6 bases). The CDR3 length is 12 residues. Looked up from germline, CDR1 is DFQATT and CDR2 is SNEGSKA (reference sequence). V lost 6 bases, J lost 3 bases, and 12 bases lay in between. DNA for the CDR3: TGCAGTGCAAGGGACACCGGCTACGAGCAGTACTTC. Protein product: CSARDTGYEQYF.

The sample holds a few counts of this clonotype. The chain employs TRBV30 and TRBJ2-1; 7 bases align to TRBD2. The CDR3 has 14 residues. Trimming took 3 bases from V and 7 from J; bases not matched to a gene: 9. Germline CDR1 is GTSNPN and CDR2 is SVGIG (reference sequence). The CDR3: CAWSPERDSNEQFF. Here the CDR3 DNA reads TGTGCCTGGAGCCCCGAGCGGGATAGTAATGAGCAGTTCTTC. The full variable domain, with the rest looked up from reference TRBV30 and TRBJ2-1, is SQTIHQWPATLVQPVGSPLSLECTVEGTSNPNLYWYRQAAGRGLQLLFYSVGIGQISSEVPQNLSASRPQDRQFILSSKKLLLSDSGFYLCAWSPERDSNEQFFGPGTRLTVL.

This clonotype has a handful of counts. The chain is built from TRBV4-1 and TRBJ2-1, with 10 bases matching TRBD1. Per germline, CDR1 MGHRA and CDR2 YSYEKL. V was pared by 4 bases and J by 6 bases, with 9 bases of the junction left unmatched. The CDR3 is made up of 16 amino acids. The CDR3 is CASSRKGTGDPNEQFF. For the CDR3, the DNA is TGCGCCAGCAGCCGCAAGGGGACAGGGGATCCCAATGAGCAGTTCTTC.

The chain employs TRBV10-3 and TRBJ2-3; perhaps TRBD1 as D (5 bases). The CDR3 length is 12 residues. V dropped 5 bases and J dropped 4 bases, with 7 bases sitting between them. Germline V gene sequence: CDR1 ENHRY, CDR2 SYGVKD. The CDR3 DNA is TGTGCCATCAGTAGACAGTCAGATACGCAGTATTTT. Translation: CAISRQSDTQYF.

This clonotype was counted only a few times. The rearrangement links TRBV20-1 to TRBJ2-3; 7 bases align to TRBD2. The V gene end was trimmed by 0 bases and the J gene end by 0 bases; junction bases not matched to a gene: 12. The germline gives CDR1 DFQATT, CDR2 SNEGSKA (reference sequence). The length of the CDR3 is 18 residues. DNA of the CDR3: TGCAGTGCTAGAGATCTTAGGGCTAGCGGAACTAGCACAGATACGCAGTATTTT. It codes for CSARDLRASGTSTDTQYF.

In its sample, this clonotype was seen many times. The genes are TRBV4-3 and TRBJ2-1; 9 positions match TRBD1. CDR1 is LGHNA, CDR2 YSLEER, per germline. There are 16 residues in the CDR3. V was pared by 0 bases and J by 9 bases, with 9 bases of the junction left unmatched. The CDR3 DNA reads TGCGCCAGCAGCCAAGAGAGAACAGGGGGCCGGGGTGAGCAGTTCTTC. Protein product: CASSQERTGGRGEQFF.

The rearrangement joins TRBV3-1 to TRBJ2-3; 10 bases are shared with TRBD2. Losses at the gene ends were 4 bases for V and 2 bases for J; bases not matched to a gene: 9. The germline V gene has CDR1 LGHDT and CDR2 YNNKEL (reference sequence). This CDR3 has 17 residues. The CDR3 DNA is TGTGCCAGCAGCCGGCGAGGTAGCGGGAGGACCACAGATACGCAGTATTTT. It encodes CASSRRGSGRTTDTQYF.

The chain recombines TRBV30 with TRBJ2-4, with 7 bases lining up with TRBD2. Trimming cost V 7 bases and J 7 bases; bases outside gene matches: 4. Per the germline V gene, CDR1 is GTSNPN and CDR2 is SVGIG (reference sequence). There are 11 residues in the CDR3. For the CDR3, the DNA is TGTGCCTACGCCGGGGGGAACATTCAGTACTTC. Translating it yields CAYAGGNIQYF.

This clonotype was seen a few times. The chain has TRBV20-1 and TRBJ2-1, with 10 bases identical to TRBD2. V lost 3 bases, J lost 8 bases, and 13 bases stayed unmatched. Germline CDR1 DFQATT, CDR2 SNEGSKA (reference sequence). The CDR3 has 16 amino acids. CDR3 region: CSASPSLAGYRDEQFF. The CDR3 DNA reads as TGCAGTGCTAGCCCGTCACTAGCGGGGTATCGGGATGAGCAGTTCTTC.

This clonotype came up a few times. This chain joins TRBV6-5 and TRBJ2-1; no firm D call. The V and J ends lost 5 bases and 0 bases respectively, with 11 bases between them. In germline, CDR1 is MNHEY, CDR2 SVGAGI. This CDR3 is built from 15 residues. The DNA of the CDR3 is TGTGCCAGCAGTAACCTAGGTCGCTCCTACAATGAGCAGTTCTTC. This codes for CASSNLGRSYNEQFF.

The V and J genes are TRBV1 and TRBJ2-5. TRBV1 is listed as a pseudogene. The CDR3 spans 13 residues. CDR3 nucleotide sequence: TGCACCAGCAGCCAGATTAGTCAAGAGACCCAGTACTTC. The encoded protein is CTSSQISQETQYF.

This clonotype was recorded a few times. The J gene is TRBJ2-7, the V gene TRBV28; D is ambiguous. The CDR3 contains 11 residues. V was clipped by 5 bases and J by 7 bases, with 9 bases between them. CDR1 and CDR2 (germline): MDHEN, SYDVKM. The CDR3 loop is CASSGFGEQYF. The CDR3 DNA is TGTGCCAGCAGTGGGTTCGGGGAGCAGTACTTC. Complete variable domain (other parts from reference TRBV28 and TRBJ2-7): DVKVTQSSRYLVKRTGEKVFLECVQDMDHENMFWYRQDPGLGLRLIYFSYDVKMKEKGDIPEGYSVSREKKERFSLILESASTNQTSMYLCASSGFGEQYFGPGTRLTVT.

This clonotype turned up a few times. The chain carries TRBV6-5 and TRBJ2-7, with 8 bases that match TRBD1. The junction had 8 bases not matched to a gene; V was cut back by 5 bases and J by 2 bases. Per the germline V gene, CDR1 is MNHEY and CDR2 is SVGAGI. The CDR3 has 15 residues. The CDR3 is CASSTDRGYPYEQYF. In nucleotides, the CDR3 is TGTGCCAGCAGTACCGACAGGGGCTATCCCTACGAGCAGTACTTC.

The V gene is TRBV27, the J gene TRBJ1-5; D unclear. V dropped 1 base and J dropped 3 bases, with 7 bases sitting between them. Germline CDR1 MNHEY, CDR2 SMNVEV (reference sequence). The CDR3 is 14 residues long. CDR3 amino acids: CASSLWADNQPQHF. Here the CDR3 DNA reads TGTGCCAGCAGTTTATGGGCAGACAATCAGCCCCAGCATTTT.

This clonotype was seen more than once but under ten times. The chain carries TRBV29-1 and TRBJ2-1; TRBD1 matches at 10 bases. The germline gives CDR1 SQVTM, CDR2 ANQGSEA. V lost 7 bases and J lost 4; bases outside the gene matches: 4. The CDR3 has 13 residues. The CDR3 DNA is TGCAGCGGGGGACAGGGGTCTTACAATGAGCAGTTCTTC. This translates into CSGGQGSYNEQFF.